A single sample is the source of the 32 T cell receptor beta chains below, sequenced in a study of blood T cell repertoires in COVID-19 (dated by TCRdb to the early 2020s). Library creation used the immunoSEQ multiplex PCR assay. What TCRdb holds here is the immuneACCESS table cut down to in-frame rearrangements. Part of the clones is not present; checked against another copy, under half of the missing clones reflect an unresolved V gene, and the others are unexplained. The sample contains 400,000 to 550,000 clones, roughly 91% of them found a single time. The ten biggest clones cover roughly 4% of the sample. Input material: peripheral blood. These receptors were collected from a woman between 25 and 40 years old with acute or convalescent COVID-19.

The rearrangement joins TRBV27 to TRBJ2-7; 10 nucleotides align to TRBD2. Germline trimming cut 6 bases from V and 2 bases from J; bases unmatched to any gene: 4. The CDR3 extends over 14 amino acids. CDR1 and CDR2 from the germline V gene are MNHEY and SMNVEV (reference sequence). This CDR3 reads CASRWSGGAYEQYF. CDR3 sequence (DNA): TGTGCCAGCAGATGGAGCGGGGGGGCCTACGAGCAGTACTTC.

The J gene is TRBJ1-1, the V gene TRBV5-1; D uncertain. CDR3 length: 14 amino acids. The germline V gene has CDR1 SGHRS and CDR2 YFSETQ. Trimming left V 0 bases short and J 4 bases short, with 10 bases between. The CDR3, as DNA: TGCGCCAGCAGCTTGGCCACGGAGAGCACTGAAGCTTTCTTT. Translating gives CASSLATESTEAFF.

The chain carries TRBV6-4 and TRBJ2-1; 8 bases line up with TRBD2. Germline V gene lookup returns CDR1 MRHNA and CDR2 SNTAGT. V shed 2 bases and J 7 bases; nucleotides not matched to a gene: 7. This CDR3 is built from 15 residues. CDR3 DNA: TGTGCCAGCAGTGACAACAGCGGGGGCATGAATGAGCAGTTCTTC. This encodes CASSDNSGGMNEQFF.

The chain is built from TRBV4-2 and TRBJ1-2; D uncertain. V lost 0 bases, J lost 8 bases, and 7 bases lay in between. The CDR3 covers 12 residues. From germline, CDR1 is LGHNA and CDR2 YNFKEQ. The CDR3 DNA sequence: TGTGCCAGCAGCCAAGATCGAGAAGGCTACACCTTC. Encoded protein: CASSQDREGYTF.

This clone came up once. The CDR3 loop reads CASTGGVANSPLHF. The CDR3 DNA is TGTGCCAGCACAGGGGGCGTAGCAAATTCACCCCTCCACTTT. The rearrangement joins TRBV6-5 to TRBJ1-6; 8 nucleotides match TRBD1. The CDR3 sequence is 14 residues long. Germline V gene data show CDR1 as MNHEY and CDR2 as SVGAGI. Trimming removed 7 bases from V and 7 bases from J; junction bases left unmatched: 6.

This rearrangement joins TRBV18 to TRBJ2-2; TRBD2 might be the D (6 bases). The CDR3 is 16 amino acids. Germline loops: CDR1 KGHSH, CDR2 LQKENI. V was trimmed by 2 bases and J by 0 bases, leaving 10 bases between them. The CDR3 nucleotides read TGTGCCAGCTCACCAGTTGGCGGGGCGAACACCGGGGAGCTGTTTTTT. Translating it yields CASSPVGGANTGELFF.

The rearrangement uses TRBV7-2 and TRBJ1-2; TRBD1 matches at 7 bases. Trimming took 5 bases from V and 0 from J; bases not matched to a gene: 9. Germline V lookup: CDR1 SGHTA, CDR2 FQGNSA. There are 16 residues in the CDR3. CDR3 protein: CASSPRSGTANYGYTF. The CDR3 bases are TGTGCCAGCAGCCCAAGGAGTGGGACAGCTAACTATGGCTACACCTTC.

The rearrangement joins TRBV28 to TRBJ2-7, with D tentatively TRBD1 (6 bases). The ends were cut back, 4 bases at V and 11 bases at J, with 15 bases in the middle. Germline-derived CDR1 and CDR2 are MDHEN and SYDVKM. This CDR3 has 12 amino acids. CDR3 nucleotides: TGTGCCAGCAGTTATGGGGACAATGAAGAGTACTTC. It specifies CASSYGDNEEYF. Drawing the rest from reference TRBV28 and TRBJ2-7, the complete variable domain is DVKVTQSSRYLVKRTGEKVFLECVQDMDHENMFWYRQDPGLGLRLIYFSYDVKMKEKGDIPEGYSVSREKKERFSLILESASTNQTSMYLCASSYGDNEEYFGPGTRLTVT.

This clone came up once. The chain uses TRBV11-2 and TRBJ1-1; the match to TRBD1 covers 10 bases. The J segment lost 10 bases and the V segment lost 6 bases, leaving 8 bases of the junction unmatched. Germline CDR1 SGHAT, CDR2 FQNNGV. The CDR3 spans 13 residues. The CDR3 region is CASSRGQGIIAFF. The CDR3 nucleotides read TGTGCCAGCAGTCGGGGACAGGGGATCATAGCTTTCTTT.

The chain combines TRBV5-1 with TRBJ2-7; perhaps TRBD1 as D (6 bases). The CDR3 runs 12 residues. Per germline, CDR1 SGHRS and CDR2 YFSETQ. The V gene lost 4 bases and the J gene lost 4 bases, with 9 bases spanning the gap. The CDR3 spells CASSVQGYEQYF. In DNA form, the CDR3 reads TGCGCCAGCAGCGTACAGGGTTACGAGCAGTACTTC.

The CDR3 loop is CASSQVGVPGELFF. DNA for the CDR3: TGCGCCAGCAGCCAAGTAGGGGTCCCCGGGGAGCTGTTTTTT. V and J are TRBV4-1 and TRBJ2-2; tentative D call: TRBD1 (5 bases). V lost 1 base and J 6 bases, leaving 9 bases between the germline ends. Germline V gene lookup returns CDR1 MGHRA and CDR2 YSYEKL. The CDR3 has 14 amino acids.

The V and J genes are TRBV11-2 and TRBJ2-5, with 7 bases fitting TRBD2. There are 17 residues in the CDR3. The ends lost 0 bases at V and 2 bases at J; junction bases unmatched: 9. The germline V gene has CDR1 SGHAT and CDR2 FQNNGV. CDR3 sequence reads: CASSLDRGVQLQETQYF. The DNA for the CDR3 is TGTGCCAGCAGCTTAGATCGGGGGGTCCAGTTGCAAGAGACCCAGTACTTC.

The chain links TRBV7-9 to TRBJ1-1, with D perhaps matching TRBD1 (5 bases). CDR1 SEHNR and CDR2 FQNEAQ come from the germline V gene (reference sequence). The CDR3 runs 15 residues. Trimming stripped 4 bases from V and 0 bases from J, with 12 bases between. As DNA, the CDR3 is TGTGCCAGCAGCTCCGGACAAATGTTGAACACTGAAGCTTTCTTT. Protein: CASSSGQMLNTEAFF.

Concerning this clone: The identical CDR3 is also encoded by other nucleotide sequences in the sample. This chain uses TRBV11-2 with TRBJ2-7; 9 bases map to TRBD1. This CDR3 is built from 14 residues. Unmatched junction bases numbered 3, after V lost 3 bases and J lost 3 bases. Germline V gives CDR1 SGHAT, CDR2 FQNNGV. The CDR3 here is CASSFGTGIYEQYF. CDR3 coding DNA: TGTGCCAGCAGCTTCGGGACAGGGATCTACGAGCAGTACTTC.

The CDR3 DNA reads as TGTGCCAGCACCCGGCGGGGGGGCGGAGAGACCCAGTACTTC. The encoded protein is CASTRRGGGETQYF. The V gene is TRBV28, the J gene TRBJ2-5; 9 nucleotides align to TRBD2. The CDR3 sequence is 14 residues long. The germline gives CDR1 MDHEN, CDR2 SYDVKM. The trim removed 7 bases at V and 4 bases at J, leaving 7 bases unmatched.

This chain links TRBV19 with TRBJ2-1; 9 bases agree with TRBD2. The CDR3 covers 16 residues. V lost 0 bases to trimming and J lost 6 bases; unmatched junction nucleotides: 6. Germline-derived CDR1 and CDR2 are LNHDA and SQIVND (reference sequence). The CDR3 nucleotides are TGTGCCAGTAGTATAGATTGGCTAGCGGGGAGCAATGAGCAGTTCTTC. It yields the protein CASSIDWLAGSNEQFF.

The genes are TRBV6-5 and TRBJ1-2; TRBD1 is a possible D gene (6 bases). The germline V gene has CDR1 MNHEY and CDR2 SVGAGI. V lost 2 bases and J 6 bases, leaving 10 bases between the germline ends. This CDR3 region has 13 residues. This CDR3 is CASSYEGVDGYTF. The CDR3 nucleotides read TGTGCCAGCAGTTACGAGGGGGTGGATGGCTACACCTTC.

The chain recombines TRBV9 with TRBJ1-1, with TRBD1 matching 9 bases. The V gene end was trimmed by 7 bases and the J gene end by 12 bases; junction bases not matched to a gene: 13. The CDR3 has 13 residues. The germline V gene encodes CDR1 SGDLS and CDR2 YYNGEE. The CDR3 nucleotides read TGTGCCAGCGGAGACATGGGACAGGGATTCCCTTTCTTT. Translated: CASGDMGQGFPFF. The whole variable domain, filled in from reference TRBV9 and TRBJ1-1, reads DSGVTQTPKHLITATGQRVTLRCSPRSGDLSVYWYQQSLDQGLQFLIQYYNGEERAKGNILERFSAQQFPDLHSELNLSSLELGDSALYFCASGDMGQGFPFFGQGTRLTVV.

J is TRBJ2-7 and V is TRBV6-5, with 7 bases matching TRBD1. Germline trimming cut 10 bases from V and 4 bases from J; bases unmatched to any gene: 4. This CDR3 has 11 residues. Germline V gene data show CDR1 as MNHEY and CDR2 as SVGAGI. The CDR3 region is CATLTGYEQYF. In DNA, the CDR3 is TGTGCCACCTTGACAGGGTACGAGCAGTACTTC.

The V and J genes are TRBV30 and TRBJ2-7; 10 bases are a match to TRBD1. The CDR3 covers 15 residues. Trimming cost V 2 bases and J 7 bases; bases outside gene matches: 11. In germline, CDR1 is GTSNPN, CDR2 SVGIG (reference sequence). CDR3 in amino acids: CAWSLGQGVLKEQYF. CDR3 nucleotide sequence: TGTGCCTGGAGTCTCGGACAGGGGGTACTCAAGGAGCAGTACTTC.

The chain recombines TRBV9 with TRBJ2-1; maybe TRBD2 (6 bases). This CDR3 is 16 amino acids long. V was cut by 3 bases and J by 2 bases, with 15 bases left in between. The germline V gene has CDR1 SGDLS and CDR2 YYNGEE. CDR3 loop: CASSARVSGAYNEQFF. CDR3 nucleotide sequence: TGTGCCAGCAGCGCTCGTGTTAGCGGAGCCTACAATGAGCAGTTCTTC.

This clone has only a few counts. This chain uses TRBV10-2 with TRBJ1-1, with 9 positions matching TRBD1. In germline, CDR1 is WSHSY, CDR2 SAAADI. This CDR3 contains 14 residues. Trimming cost V 8 bases and J 1 base; bases outside gene matches: 5. Here the CDR3 DNA reads TGCGCCAGCTCGGACAGGGGAACGAACACTGAAGCTTTCTTT. It encodes CASSDRGTNTEAFF.

The J gene is TRBJ1-5, the V gene TRBV27; D gene ambiguous. CDR1 is MNHEY and CDR2 is SMNVEV in the germline V gene (reference sequence). This CDR3 spans 13 amino acids. V was cut by 5 bases and J by 6 bases, with 11 bases left in between. The CDR3 nucleotides read TGTGCCAGCAGTGCCAGGTACCCTCAGCCCCAGCATTTT. Its protein product is CASSARYPQPQHF.

The J gene is TRBJ2-1, the V gene TRBV28, with D possibly matching TRBD1 (6 bases). V gave up 10 bases and J gave up 4 bases, with 17 bases separating them. Germline loops: CDR1 MDHEN, CDR2 SYDVKM. The CDR3 loop spans 14 amino acids. The CDR3 DNA sequence: TGTGCCACCCATGAGGGGACACGATACAATGAGCAGTTCTTC. It is translated as CATHEGTRYNEQFF.

The V and J genes are TRBV28 and TRBJ1-2, with D perhaps TRBD1 (6 bases). CDR3 length: 15 residues. V was clipped by 2 bases and J by 7 bases, with 17 bases between them. Germline CDR1 and CDR2: MDHEN and SYDVKM. CDR3 loop: CASSLNVRGALGYTF. In DNA, the CDR3 is TGTGCCAGCAGTTTAAATGTGCGGGGGGCGCTTGGCTACACCTTC.

This clone was found once. The rearrangement uses TRBV18 and TRBJ1-2, with 7 bases matching TRBD1. Losses at the gene ends were 5 bases for V and 2 bases for J; bases not matched to a gene: 17. Germline V gene data show CDR1 as KGHSH and CDR2 as LQKENI. This CDR3 contains 18 residues. The CDR3 spells CASSWAQLGQTPNYGYTF. CDR3 bases: TGTGCCAGCTCATGGGCCCAGTTGGGACAGACACCAAACTATGGCTACACCTTC.

V is TRBV2 and J is TRBJ2-5, with 8 bases identical to TRBD2. CDR1 is SNHLY, CDR2 FYNNEI, per germline. V trimming: 7 bases; J trimming: 2 bases; junction bases outside the gene matches: 6. CDR3 size: 14 residues. This CDR3 reads CASNSGGVQETQYF. The CDR3 DNA follows: TGTGCCAGCAACAGCGGGGGAGTTCAAGAGACCCAGTACTTC. The complete variable domain, with remaining parts taken from reference TRBV2 and TRBJ2-5, reads EPEVTQTPSHQVTQMGQEVILRCVPISNHLYFYWYRQILGQKVEFLVSFYNNEISEKSEIFDDQFSVERPDGSNFTLKIRSTKLEDSAMYFCASNSGGVQETQYFGPGTRLLVL.

There are a few counts of this clone. This chain links TRBV4-1 with TRBJ2-7, with D tentatively TRBD2 (5 bases). The germline gives CDR1 MGHRA, CDR2 YSYEKL. V shed 3 bases and J shed 5 bases, with 14 bases lying between them. This CDR3 contains 14 residues. CDR3 nucleotides: TGCGCCAGCAGCCAGTACACCTCCGGGAACGAGCAGTACTTC. This sequence encodes CASSQYTSGNEQYF.

This clone was counted once. The chain recombines TRBV11-2 with TRBJ2-7, with D maybe TRBD2 (7 bases). V lost 7 bases and J 6 bases, leaving 19 bases between the germline ends. This CDR3 has 14 amino acids. The germline V gene has CDR1 SGHAT and CDR2 FQNNGV. For the CDR3, the DNA is TGTGCCAGCACTAAGGGGGACTACCGCCTCGAGCAGTACTTC. This sequence encodes CASTKGDYRLEQYF. Together with reference TRBV11-2 and TRBJ2-7, the CDR3 gives the full variable domain: EAGVAQSPRYKIIEKRQSVAFWCNPISGHATLYWYQQILGQGPKLLIQFQNNGVVDDSQLPKDRFSAERLKGVDSTLKIQPAKLEDSAVYLCASTKGDYRLEQYFGPGTRLTVT.

The chain joins TRBV10-2 to TRBJ2-1; 9 positions agree with TRBD2. J gave up 1 base and V 4 bases, and 5 bases lay outside the gene matches. Looked up from germline, CDR1 is WSHSY and CDR2 is SAAADI. This CDR3 has 16 residues. CDR3 coding DNA: TGCGCCAGCAGTGGCGGGGGGGCCGAATCCTACAATGAGCAGTTCTTC. It translates to CASSGGGAESYNEQFF.

The table lists this clone with a count of one. The chain employs TRBV4-2 and TRBJ2-5, with 7 bases lining up with TRBD1. This CDR3 spans 15 amino acids. From germline, CDR1 is LGHNA and CDR2 YNFKEQ. V lost 0 bases, J lost 10 bases, and 11 bases stayed unmatched. CDR3 bases: TGTGCCAGCAGCCAAGAAGGGGGCCTTAATATTGGCCAGTACTTC. Protein product: CASSQEGGLNIGQYF.

The V call is TRBV10-3, the J call TRBJ1-6, with a tentative D call TRBD1 (6 bases). The germline CDR1 and CDR2 sequences are ENHRY and SYGVKD. The CDR3 runs to 15 residues. V gave up 2 bases and J gave up 10 bases, with 15 bases separating them. As DNA, the CDR3 is TGTGCCATCAGTGAGGGGGGAGCGGACAGATCACCCCTCCACTTT. It translates to CAISEGGADRSPLHF.